These 21 T cell receptor beta chains were all obtained from the same sample, sequenced in a study of cytomegalovirus exposure and HLA in healthy donors. Primers for the PCR totalled 60 Vbeta and 13 Jbeta. Some clones are missing from TCRdb's copy, which holds only in-frame ones; the method was immunoSEQ multiplex PCR. The table shows 100,000 to 150,000 clones, with approximately 85% occurring only once. The sample taken for sequencing was PBMCs. The source is a boy aged 10-17 years in good health and CMV-seronegative.

The rearrangement joins TRBV7-9 to TRBJ2-5, with D uncertain. The V end was cut by 2 bases, the J end by 1 base, with 2 bases between. The V gene's germline CDR1 is SEHNR and CDR2 FQNEAQ (reference sequence). There are 12 residues in the CDR3. The CDR3 protein is CASSLLQETQYF. CDR3 in DNA: TGTGCCAGCAGCTTACTCCAAGAGACCCAGTACTTC.

The V call is TRBV7-2, the J call TRBJ2-7, with unresolved D. The V end was cut by 1 base, the J end by 6 bases, with 10 bases between. Germline assignment: CDR1 SGHTA and CDR2 FQGNSA. The CDR3 covers 13 residues. The CDR3: CASSLDPSREQYF. The CDR3 region has the DNA TGTGCCAGCAGCTTAGATCCCTCTCGCGAGCAGTACTTC. The full variable domain, its missing parts supplied by reference TRBV7-2 and TRBJ2-7, is GAGVSQSPSNKVTEKGKDVELRCDPISGHTALYWYRQSLGQGLEFLIYFQGNSAPDKSGLPSDRFSAERTGGSVSTLTIQRTQQEDSAVYLCASSLDPSREQYFGPGTRLTVT.

The chain is built from TRBV30 and TRBJ2-1; the D gene is possibly TRBD1 (6 bases). The V end lost 3 bases, the J end lost 5 bases, and 17 bases lay between the germline ends. CDR3 length: 15 amino acids. CDR1 is GTSNPN, CDR2 SVGIG, per germline (reference sequence). The CDR3 is CAWSLGAGGNNEQFF. The CDR3 region has the DNA TGTGCCTGGAGCCTGGGGGCTGGCGGTAACAATGAGCAGTTCTTC.

CDR3: CSVETLSSFYGYTF. CDR3 nucleotide sequence: TGCAGCGTTGAAACTTTATCAAGCTTCTATGGCTACACCTTC. The chain couples TRBV29-1 to TRBJ1-2; no firm D call. This CDR3 contains 14 residues. Trimming pared 2 bases from V and 4 bases from J, leaving 14 bases between. The germline CDR1 and CDR2 sequences are SQVTM and ANQGSEA.

The J gene is TRBJ1-6, the V gene TRBV10-2; 10 bases match TRBD1. V was clipped by 0 bases and J by 8 bases; unmatched bases: 4. Germline CDR1 and CDR2: WSHSY and SAAADI. The CDR3 loop spans 16 amino acids. DNA of the CDR3: TGCGCCAGCAGTGAGTCCTCCGGGACAGGGGATTCACCCCTCCACTTT. It specifies CASSESSGTGDSPLHF.

The chain couples TRBV7-8 to TRBJ1-1, with a possible D match to TRBD1 (6 bases). CDR1 is SGHVS and CDR2 is FQNEAQ in the germline V gene. V was trimmed by 5 bases and J by 4 bases, leaving 26 bases between them. This CDR3 has 18 amino acids. CDR3 residues: CASSTYRASNSFPTEAFF. CDR3 sequence (DNA): TGTGCCAGCAGCACCTACAGGGCGAGCAATTCCTTCCCCACTGAAGCTTTCTTT.

The V call is TRBV21-1, the J call TRBJ2-3; TRBD1 is the table's D call and was not checked against the DNA. TRBV21-1 represents a pseudogene. The CDR3 has 16 amino acids. The CDR3 region has the DNA TGTGCCAGCAGCATGATGGGGGGACAGCCCGGGGATACGCAGTATTTT. This gives the protein CASSMMGGQPGDTQYF.

This rearrangement joins TRBV29-1 to TRBJ1-1; no firm D call. Germline V gene sequence: CDR1 SQVTM, CDR2 ANQGSEA. Trimming shortened V by 4 bases and J by 0 bases, and 9 bases separated the two germline ends. This CDR3 has 13 residues. The DNA for the CDR3 is TGCAGCGTTGCGCGGAGACTGAACACTGAAGCTTTCTTT. Translated, it gives CSVARRLNTEAFF. Complete variable domain (other parts from reference TRBV29-1 and TRBJ1-1): SAVISQKPSRDICQRGTSLTIQCQVDSQVTMMFWYRQQPGQSLTLIATANQGSEATYESGFVIDKFPISRPNLTFSTLTVSNMSPEDSSIYLCSVARRLNTEAFFGQGTRLTVV.

This clone was found once. The V gene is TRBV19, the J gene TRBJ2-3; TRBD2 matches 13 bases. The V and J ends lost 5 bases and 1 base, in that order; junction bases with no gene match: 3. CDR1 and CDR2 (germline): LNHDA, SQIVND (reference sequence). This CDR3 spans 16 amino acids. CDR3 loop: CASSLLAGGGTDTQYF. The DNA for the CDR3 is TGTGCCAGTAGTTTACTAGCGGGGGGGGGCACAGATACGCAGTATTTT. The variable domain in full, completed from reference TRBV19 and TRBJ2-3, reads DGGITQSPKYLFRKEGQNVTLSCEQNLNHDAMYWYRQDPGQGLRLIYYSQIVNDFQKGDIAEGYSVSREKKESFPLTVTSAQKNPTAFYLCASSLLAGGGTDTQYFGPGTRLTVL.

This chain joins TRBV7-2 and TRBJ2-3, with TRBD2 identical over 7 bases. CDR3 size: 13 residues. CDR1 and CDR2 (germline): SGHTA, FQGNSA. Germline trimming cut 8 bases from V and 0 bases from J; bases unmatched to any gene: 2. CDR3 protein: CASREASTDTQYF. The CDR3 region has the DNA TGTGCCAGCCGGGAGGCTAGCACAGATACGCAGTATTTT.

The genes are TRBV9 and TRBJ2-6; no definite D call. The CDR3 sequence is 15 residues long. Trimming took 4 bases from V and 0 from J, leaving 8 bases between them. Germline CDR1 and CDR2: SGDLS and YYNGEE. The CDR3 DNA sequence: TGTGCCAGCAGCCCGACTTCCTCTGGGGCCAACGTCCTGACTTTC. Translating gives CASSPTSSGANVLTF. The full variable domain, rest sourced from reference TRBV9 and TRBJ2-6, is DSGVTQTPKHLITATGQRVTLRCSPRSGDLSVYWYQQSLDQGLQFLIQYYNGEERAKGNILERFSAQQFPDLHSELNLSSLELGDSALYFCASSPTSSGANVLTFGAGSRLTVL.

The sample holds a few counts of this clone. The rearrangement links TRBV19 to TRBJ1-1; 8 bases are a match to TRBD1. The germline gives CDR1 LNHDA, CDR2 SQIVND (reference sequence). The CDR3 extends over 14 amino acids. The ends lost 4 bases at V and 3 bases at J; junction bases unmatched: 4. The CDR3 loop is CASSTSDRDTEAFF. CDR3 in DNA: TGTGCCAGTAGTACTTCGGACAGGGACACTGAAGCTTTCTTT. Full variable domain (outside the CDR3, taken from reference TRBV19 and TRBJ1-1): DGGITQSPKYLFRKEGQNVTLSCEQNLNHDAMYWYRQDPGQGLRLIYYSQIVNDFQKGDIAEGYSVSREKKESFPLTVTSAQKNPTAFYLCASSTSDRDTEAFFGQGTRLTVV.

V usage is TRBV6-7 and J usage is TRBJ2-7; D is unresolved. TRBV6-7 is an open reading frame, and its role is uncertain. Trimming took off 5 bases at V and 3 bases at J, with 11 bases between the two ends. This CDR3 comprises 13 residues. Written as DNA, the CDR3 is TGTGCCAGCAGTCCTCCGACTCACTACGAGCAGTACTTC. Translating gives CASSPPTHYEQYF.

The CDR3 reads CASSLVGGRNTGELFF. The CDR3 DNA reads TGTGCCAGCAGCTTAGTTGGCGGGAGGAACACCGGGGAGCTGTTTTTT. The V call is TRBV7-2, the J call TRBJ2-2, with 7 bases matching TRBD2. V dropped 1 base and J dropped 1; count of bases not matched to a gene: 3. Germline CDR1 reads SGHTA; CDR2 reads FQGNSA. CDR3 size: 16 residues.

The CDR3 nucleotides read TGTGCTAGTGGTTTGGACAATAACTATGGCTACACCTTC. This gives the protein CASGLDNNYGYTF. This chain uses TRBV12-5 with TRBJ1-2; D not resolved. This CDR3 is 13 amino acids long. Trimming removed 1 base at V and 1 base at J, with 4 bases between. CDR1 is LGHNT and CDR2 is FRNRAP in the germline V gene.

V usage is TRBV5-1 and J usage is TRBJ2-3; 9 bases align to TRBD2. The CDR3 length is 15 residues. With 2 bases clipped from V and 2 bases from J, the junction kept 3 bases outside the gene matches. Germline CDR1 reads SGHRS; CDR2 reads YFSETQ. CDR3 residues: CASSFLAGTTDTQYF. In nucleotides, the CDR3 is TGCGCCAGCAGCTTTCTAGCGGGGACCACAGATACGCAGTATTTT. Full variable domain (outside the CDR3, taken from reference TRBV5-1 and TRBJ2-3): KAGVTQTPRYLIKTRGQQVTLSCSPISGHRSVSWYQQTPGQGLQFLFEYFSETQRNKGNFPGRFSGRQFSNSRSEMNVSTLELGDSALYLCASSFLAGTTDTQYFGPGTRLTVL.

The chain couples TRBV18 to TRBJ1-3; 7 bases match TRBD1. The trim removed 4 bases at V and 1 base at J, leaving 1 base unmatched. The CDR3 has 14 residues. Germline assignment: CDR1 KGHSH and CDR2 LQKENI. In DNA form, the CDR3 reads TGTGCCAGCTCACAACAGGGGTCTGGAAACACCATATATTTT. It codes for CASSQQGSGNTIYF.

The V gene is TRBV1, the J gene TRBJ2-7; the table's TRBD2 call for D was not verified on the DNA. TRBV1 has pseudogene status. The length of the CDR3 is 18 residues. DNA of the CDR3: TGCACCAGCAGCCAAGATTCACGCGAGCTAGCGGTAACCTACGAGCAGTACTTC. Translation gives CTSSQDSRELAVTYEQYF.

The chain uses TRBV7-2 and TRBJ2-7, with 8 bases fitting TRBD2. The ends lost 4 bases at V and 7 bases at J; junction bases unmatched: 18. The CDR3 is 17 amino acids. Germline V lookup: CDR1 SGHTA, CDR2 FQGNSA. DNA of the CDR3: TGTGCCAGCAGCTCACACCCACCCGGGGGGGGCGGCTGGGAGCAGTACTTC. It translates to CASSSHPPGGGGWEQYF. Combining the CDR3 with reference TRBV7-2 and TRBJ2-7 gives the whole variable domain GAGVSQSPSNKVTEKGKDVELRCDPISGHTALYWYRQSLGQGLEFLIYFQGNSAPDKSGLPSDRFSAERTGGSVSTLTIQRTQQEDSAVYLCASSSHPPGGGGWEQYFGPGTRLTVT.

The chain is built from TRBV11-2 and TRBJ2-2; a weak D match, TRBD1 (5 bases). Germline CDR1 SGHAT, CDR2 FQNNGV. The germline V and J ends were trimmed by 2 bases and 4 bases, with 8 bases remaining between them. The CDR3 totals 14 residues. CDR3: CASSLLQGTGELFF. The DNA for the CDR3 is TGTGCCAGCAGCTTACTCCAGGGCACCGGGGAGCTGTTTTTT. Using reference TRBV11-2 and TRBJ2-2 for the parts outside the CDR3, the full variable domain is EAGVAQSPRYKIIEKRQSVAFWCNPISGHATLYWYQQILGQGPKLLIQFQNNGVVDDSQLPKDRFSAERLKGVDSTLKIQPAKLEDSAVYLCASSLLQGTGELFFGEGSRLTVL.

The V gene is TRBV9, the J gene TRBJ2-1, with TRBD2 as a possible D gene (6 bases). Trimming stripped 4 bases from V and 5 bases from J, with 13 bases between. CDR3 length: 14 residues. Germline-derived CDR1 and CDR2 are SGDLS and YYNGEE. CDR3 nucleotide sequence: TGTGCCAGCAGCCCAGGGATAGCGGACAATGAGCAGTTCTTC. It is translated as CASSPGIADNEQFF. Using reference TRBV9 and TRBJ2-1 for the parts outside the CDR3, the full variable domain is DSGVTQTPKHLITATGQRVTLRCSPRSGDLSVYWYQQSLDQGLQFLIQYYNGEERAKGNILERFSAQQFPDLHSELNLSSLELGDSALYFCASSPGIADNEQFFGPGTRLTVL.